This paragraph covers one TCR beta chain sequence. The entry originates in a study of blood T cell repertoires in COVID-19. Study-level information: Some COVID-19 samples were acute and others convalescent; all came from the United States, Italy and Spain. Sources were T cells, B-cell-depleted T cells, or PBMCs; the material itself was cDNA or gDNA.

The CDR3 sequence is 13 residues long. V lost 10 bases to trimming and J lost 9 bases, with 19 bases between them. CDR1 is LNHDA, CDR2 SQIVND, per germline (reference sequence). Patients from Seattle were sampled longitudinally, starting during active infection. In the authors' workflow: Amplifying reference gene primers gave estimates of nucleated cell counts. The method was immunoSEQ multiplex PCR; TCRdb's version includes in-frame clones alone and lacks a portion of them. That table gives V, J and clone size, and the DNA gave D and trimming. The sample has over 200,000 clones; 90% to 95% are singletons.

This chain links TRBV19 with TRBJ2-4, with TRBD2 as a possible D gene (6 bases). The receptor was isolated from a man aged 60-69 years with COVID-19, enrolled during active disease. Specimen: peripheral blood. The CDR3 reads CATSPGWRGIQYF. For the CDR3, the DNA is TGTGCCACTTCCCCAGGGTGGCGGGGCATTCAGTACTTC.